The 9 T cell receptor beta chains in this list originate from one sample, sequenced in a study of CD8+CD57+ T cells in acquired aplastic anemia. According to the study, genomic DNA was the template for TCR beta VDJ and CDR3 profiling. Using its own MiXCR run on the reads, TCRdb lists one record per CDR3 protein. The sample records a few hundred thousand distinct CDR3 sequences, 55% to 70% being singletons. The sequenced material came from sorted CD4+, CD8+, or CD8+CD57+ T cells (not recorded which) from PBMCs. These receptors were taken from a human donor in good health, serving as a control.

In the case of this clonotype: Given the absence of the conserved phenylalanine or tryptophan at the CDR3 end, a read error is likely. Because the CDR3's place on the DNA is in doubt, the DNA is left out and the CDR3 is given as listed by TCRdb. The gene calls are TRBV2 and TRBJ2-5; TRBD1 is taken as the D call from the table, unchecked against the DNA. The CDR3 totals 16 residues, both ends included. Germline CDR1 is SNHLY and CDR2 is FYNNEI. The CDR3 loop is CASSGARGRFEQYFGP.

Of note for this clonotype: The final CDR3 position lacks the conserved phenylalanine or tryptophan, pointing to a likely read error. The chain recombines TRBV5-5 with TRBJ2-7; D unresolved. Germline CDR1 reads SGHKS; CDR2 reads YYEKEE (reference sequence). The CDR3 is made up of 14 amino acids. Trimming removed 2 bases at V and 4 bases at J, with 13 bases between. The CDR3 is CASSFTGPLYEQYS. The DNA for the CDR3 is TGTGCCAGCAGCTTCACCGGGCCACTTTACGAGCAGTACTCC.

This rearrangement joins TRBV12-3 or TRBV12-4 to TRBJ1-4; D remains ambiguous. The CDR3 is made up of 15 amino acids. Trimming took 5 bases from V and 7 from J, leaving 17 bases between them. CDR3 protein: CASSLRKVLSEKLFF. The CDR3 nucleotides are TGTGCCAGCAGTCTCCGAAAGGTCTTGAGTGAAAAACTGTTTTTT.

V is TRBV20-1 and J is TRBJ2-5; D is ambiguous. Germline V CDR1 and CDR2: DFQATT, SNEGSKA (reference sequence). V shed 8 bases and J shed 5 bases, with 12 bases lying between them. The CDR3 sequence is 11 residues long. CDR3 residues: CSSPREETQYF. CDR3 in DNA: TGCAGTTCGCCTAGAGAGGAGACCCAGTACTTC.

With respect to this clonotype: At one of its ends the junction is not consistent with the germline gene, which may arise from a read error. The gene calls are TRBV7-2 and TRBJ1-5; no firm D call. CDR1 and CDR2 from the germline V gene are SGHTA and FQGNSA. This CDR3 has 14 residues. CDR3 sequence: CASSLVTSGVSEQF. CDR3 sequence (DNA): TGTGCCAGCAGCTTAGTGACTAGCGGGGTGTCCGAGCAGTTT. Filled out from reference TRBV7-2 and TRBJ1-5, the complete variable domain reads GAGVSQSPSNKVTEKGKDVELRCDPISGHTALYWYRQSLGQGLEFLIYFQGNSAPDKSGLPSDRFSAERTGGSVSTLTIQRTQQEDSAVYLCASSLVTSGVSEQFGDGTRLSIL.

The CDR3 region is CASSLLEDGRYVEYF. In DNA form, the CDR3 reads TGTGCCAGCAGCTTACTGGAAGACGGGCGCTACGTGGAGTACTTC. The chain carries TRBV7-3 and TRBJ2-7; D not resolved. The CDR3 is 15 amino acids. Per the germline V gene, CDR1 is SGHTA and CDR2 is FQGTGA. Between the trimmed V and J ends, which lost 2 bases and 11 bases, there was a span of 22 bases.

This chain connects TRBV5-1 to TRBJ2-7; 7 bases are shared with TRBD2. The germline CDR1 and CDR2 sequences are SGHRS and YFSETQ. V was clipped by 0 bases and J by 9 bases; unmatched bases: 6. The CDR3 has 13 amino acids. The CDR3 loop reads CASSLGVGRAQYF. In DNA form, the CDR3 reads TGCGCCAGCAGCTTGGGGGTGGGGAGGGCGCAGTACTTC.

The rearrangement joins TRBV20-1 to TRBJ1-1; D call uncertain. Germline V gene data show CDR1 as DFQATT and CDR2 as SNEGSKA (reference sequence). CDR3 length equals 13 residues. CDR3 sequence reads: CSARQQDGTEAFF. Written as DNA, the CDR3 is TGCAGCGCCCGGCAGCAAGACGGCACTGAAGCTTTCTTT.

This clonotype was seen many times. V is TRBV9 and J is TRBJ1-5, with a possible D match to TRBD1 (5 bases). Germline V gene data show CDR1 as SGDLS and CDR2 as YYNGEE. The V end was cut by 4 bases, the J end by 8 bases, with 13 bases between. The CDR3 has 13 residues. The CDR3 loop is CASSTRPGEPQHF. The CDR3 DNA follows: TGTGCCAGCAGCACCCGTCCGGGGGAGCCCCAGCATTTT.